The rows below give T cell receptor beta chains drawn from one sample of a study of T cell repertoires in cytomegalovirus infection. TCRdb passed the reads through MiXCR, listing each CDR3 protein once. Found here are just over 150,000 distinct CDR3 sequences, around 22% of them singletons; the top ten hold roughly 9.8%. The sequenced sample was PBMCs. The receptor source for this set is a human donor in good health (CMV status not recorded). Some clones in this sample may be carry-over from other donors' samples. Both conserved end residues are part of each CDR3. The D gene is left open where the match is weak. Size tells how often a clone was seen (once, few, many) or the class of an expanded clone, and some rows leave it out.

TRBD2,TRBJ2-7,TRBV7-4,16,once,TGTGCCAGCAGCCGCGGACTAGCGGGAAATGTGGGAGAGCAGTACTTC,CASSRGLAGNVGEQYF
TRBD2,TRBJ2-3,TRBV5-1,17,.,TGCGCCAGCAGCTTGGCCCCTAGCGGGGAGTTCACAGATACGCAGTATTTT,CASSLAPSGEFTDTQYF
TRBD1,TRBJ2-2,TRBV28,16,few,TGTGCCAGCAGTTCCGGGACAGGGAGGAGCACCGGGGAGCTGTTTTTT,CASSSGTGRSTGELFF
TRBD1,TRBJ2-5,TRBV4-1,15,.,TGCGCCAGCACTGAGGGACAGGGGGCGAGAGAGACCCAGTACTTC,CASTEGQGARETQYF
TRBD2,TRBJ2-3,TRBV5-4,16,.,TGTGCCAGCAGCTTGGTGACTAGCGGGTTCACAGATACGCAGTATTTT,CASSLVTSGFTDTQYF
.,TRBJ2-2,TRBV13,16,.,TGTGCCAGCAGCTTAGAAGGGTCCGCTCCGACCGGGGAGCTGTTTTTT,CASSLEGSAPTGELFF
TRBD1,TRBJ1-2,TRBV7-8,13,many,TGTGCCAGCAGGACGGACAGGGCCTATGGCTACACCTTC,CASRTDRAYGYTF
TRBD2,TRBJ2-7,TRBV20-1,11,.,TGCAGTGCTAGGAGGGAGGGCGAGCAGTACTTC,CSARREGEQYF
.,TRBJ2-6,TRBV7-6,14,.,TGTGCCAGCAGCTACAACCCTGGGGCCAACGTCCTGACTTTC,CASSYNPGANVLTF
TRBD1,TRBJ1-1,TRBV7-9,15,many,TGTGCCAGCAGCTCCCCGGGACAGGGGGACACTGAAGCTTTCTTT,CASSSPGQGDTEAFF
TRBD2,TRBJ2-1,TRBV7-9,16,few,TGTGCCAGCAGCTCACCTAGCGGGGGGGCCTACAATGAGCAGTTCTTC,CASSSPSGGAYNEQFF
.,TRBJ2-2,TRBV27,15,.,TGTGCCAGCAGTTTGGCTAGACCGAACACCGGGGAGCTGTTTTTT,CASSLARPNTGELFF
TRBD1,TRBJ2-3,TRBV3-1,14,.,TGTGCCAGCAGTAGGACAGGGTTGACAGATACGCAGTATTTT,CASSRTGLTDTQYF
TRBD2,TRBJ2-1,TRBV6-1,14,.,TGTGCCAGCATCCGACTAGCGTCTGACAATGAGCAGTTCTTC,CASIRLASDNEQFF
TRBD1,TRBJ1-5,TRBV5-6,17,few,TGTGCCAGCAGCTTGGGGGCAGGGGGCTCGCGGAATCAGCCCCAGCATTTT,CASSLGAGGSRNQPQHF
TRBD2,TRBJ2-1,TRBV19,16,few,TGTGCCAGTAGTTTGACTAGCGGGGTTCCCTACAATGAGCAGTTCTTC,CASSLTSGVPYNEQFF
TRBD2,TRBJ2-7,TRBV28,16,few,TGTGCCAGCAGTCTGATTGGGGGGGAATACCTTTACGAGCAGTACTTC,CASSLIGGEYLYEQYF